This is a list of T cell receptor beta chains from one sample in a study of cytomegalovirus exposure and HLA in healthy donors. Clones were read by immunoSEQ multiplex PCR, and TCRdb kept only the in-frame ones, dropping some. Found here are about 180,000 clones, roughly 80% of them singletons; the top ten hold about 2.4%. Sample: PBMCs. The receptors originated from a male donor in good health and CMV-seronegative. Each CDR3 is given with its conserved first and last residue. D genes are given only for firm matches. Not all rows give a size; the values are once, few, many and, for expanded clones, a class.

TGTGCCTGGAATTACCAAAAGGGACAGTTCTACGAGCAGTACTTC	CAWNYQKGQFYEQYF	NA	TRBJ2-7	TRBD1	TRBV30
TGTGCCAGCAGCCGGGGGTTTTTGAACACTGAAGCTTTCTTT	CASSRGFLNTEAFF	NA	TRBJ1-1	NA	TRBV6-5
TGTGCCAGCAGCCTTGGGGGGAATTCACCCCTCCACTTT	CASSLGGNSPLHF	NA	TRBJ1-6	NA	TRBV7-6
TGTGCCAGCAGCTCGACTAGCTGGGGCGGGGAGCTGTTTTTT	CASSSTSWGGELFF	NA	TRBJ2-2	TRBD2	TRBV7-2
TGTGCCAGCAGCGTAACCTCAGTGGCAGATACGCAGTATTTT	CASSVTSVADTQYF	NA	TRBJ2-3	NA	TRBV9
TGCAGCGCCGCCACGGTGGGTCGGGGAAATGAAAAACTGTTTTTT	CSAATVGRGNEKLFF	NA	TRBJ1-4	NA	TRBV29-1
TGTGCCAGCAGCTTATACCCCAGCGCCTCCTACGAGCAGTACTTC	CASSLYPSASYEQYF	NA	TRBJ2-7	NA	TRBV7-2
TGCGCCAGCAGCGAGGTGGGATTCGGGGATGAGCAGTTCTTC	CASSEVGFGDEQFF	NA	TRBJ2-1	NA	TRBV5-1
TGCGCCAGCAGCCACCTTCCTAGGAAAGAAAAACTGTTTTTT	CASSHLPRKEKLFF	once	TRBJ1-4	NA	TRBV4-1
TGTGCCAGCAGTTTGGAGAGCGGGGGAAGCACAGATACGCAGTATTTT	CASSLESGGSTDTQYF	NA	TRBJ2-3	TRBD2	TRBV28
TGTGCCAGCAGCCCGCGGACAGGGGAGGGCTTTGACTCTGGAAACACCATATATTTT	CASSPRTGEGFDSGNTIYF	NA	TRBJ1-3	NA	TRBV21-1
TGTGCCAGCTCACCGGGGGGGTTGAACACTGAAGCTTTCTTT	CASSPGGLNTEAFF	NA	TRBJ1-1	NA	TRBV18
TGTGCCAGTAGTATAGATCTAAGTTTGGCGGGGGAAAGCTACGAGCAGTACTTC	CASSIDLSLAGESYEQYF	NA	TRBJ2-7	TRBD2	TRBV19
TGTGCCAGCAGCTTAGTTAAGGAAGGTTTGGGACACATGGGCACTGAAGCTTTCTTT	CASSLVKEGLGHMGTEAFF	NA	TRBJ1-1	NA	TRBV7-6
TGTGCCAGCAGCTTAGACCCCCGGAGGGACGAGCAGTACTTC	CASSLDPRRDEQYF	NA	TRBJ2-7	NA	TRBV7-2
TGCAGCGTTGAAGAGGCGGGAGGTGCCGGGGAGCTGTTTTTT	CSVEEAGGAGELFF	NA	TRBJ2-2	TRBD2	TRBV29-1
TGTGCCAGCAGCCCGGTAGCGGGAGCCCGTTTCGAGCAGTACTTC	CASSPVAGARFEQYF	NA	TRBJ2-7	TRBD2	TRBV5-4
TGTGCCAGCAGCTTACGACTAGCGGGAGGAGTTCTTGACACAGATACGCAGTATTTT	CASSLRLAGGVLDTDTQYF	NA	TRBJ2-3	TRBD2	TRBV7-2
TGCAGCGTCGGTGGTGGAACAGGGACCTACGAGCAGTACTTC	CSVGGGTGTYEQYF	NA	TRBJ2-7	NA	TRBV29-1
TGTGCCATCGGGGAGCGGGGGCCCAGCACAGATACGCAGTATTTT	CAIGERGPSTDTQYF	NA	TRBJ2-3	TRBD2	TRBV10-3
TGCGCCAGCAGCCTCCGAGGACAGGGGACGAACTATGGCTACACCTTC	CASSLRGQGTNYGYTF	NA	TRBJ1-2	TRBD1	TRBV4-1
TGTGCCAGCAGTTACGGTCTGAGGTCCGCCATATATTTT	CASSYGLRSAIYF	NA	TRBJ1-3	NA	TRBV6-5
TGTGCCAGCAGCCCCATAAGGGGCCGGGCCACAGATACGCAGTATTTT	CASSPIRGRATDTQYF	NA	TRBJ2-3	NA	TRBV11-2
TGTGCCTGGAGAGGGGGCGGTGGCTACACCTTC	CAWRGGGGYTF	NA	TRBJ1-2	TRBD1	TRBV30
TGTGCCAGCAGTGACGGTCTGCGTCCGGGTAGGAGCTCCTACGAGCAGTACTTC	CASSDGLRPGRSSYEQYF	NA	TRBJ2-7	NA	TRBV6-1
TGTGCCAGTAGTACCGGACAGGGGGCGCAGACCCAGTACTTC	CASSTGQGAQTQYF	NA	TRBJ2-5	TRBD1	TRBV19
TGCGCCAGCAGCTTGATGGGGCGACTTATCTCTGGGGCCAACGTCCTGACTTTC	CASSLMGRLISGANVLTF	once	TRBJ2-6	NA	TRBV5-1
TGTGCCAGTAGTGATGCTGGCCTTTACACTGAAGCTTTCTTT	CASSDAGLYTEAFF	NA	TRBJ1-1	NA	TRBV19
TGTGCCAGCAGCTTTATCAGGGGGCCGGATACGCAGTATTTT	CASSFIRGPDTQYF	NA	TRBJ2-3	TRBD1	TRBV7-6
TGTGCCAGCAGCGTCGGGATTTCATCAGGGGACCGAGGAAACACCATATATTTT	CASSVGISSGDRGNTIYF	NA	TRBJ1-3	NA	TRBV9
TGTGCCAGTAGTATCAACTTGAAAGAGACCCAGTACTTC	CASSINLKETQYF	NA	TRBJ2-5	NA	TRBV19
TGCGCCAGCAGCCAGAATGCCGGGACAGGGACCAACTATGGCTACACCTTC	CASSQNAGTGTNYGYTF	NA	TRBJ1-2	TRBD1	TRBV5-1
TGTGCCAGCAGCGCCGGGGGGGGGACAGCTTACGAGCAGTACTTC	CASSAGGGTAYEQYF	NA	TRBJ2-7	NA	TRBV9
TGTGCCAGCAGCTTACCAGGGGCAACTGAAGCTTTCTTT	CASSLPGATEAFF	NA	TRBJ1-1	NA	TRBV7-8